The TCR beta chain described here comes from a study of blood T cell repertoires in COVID-19 (dated by TCRdb to about 2020). Some background on the complete study: Samples from collaborators originated in the United States, Italy and Spain and spanned both the acute and convalescent phases of COVID-19. Where available, HLA class I and class II types were taken from metadata supplied by the sample provider and were not determined by assay-based typing. Samples were obtained from the ongoing ImmuneRACE study (first 160 participants) and from some 1,200 subjects provided by 6 global collaborators. Deeply sampled blood TCRbeta repertoires from subjects exposed to, actively infected with, or recovered from COVID-19 were included in the dataset. A freely available public database, intended as a resource for researchers studying the immune response to SARS-CoV-2, is where the repertoires were released. Nearly every sample came with metadata listing a de-identified subject ID, COVID-19 status, age in years and sex. The prospective study material was composed of cDNA or gDNA derived from T cells, B-cell-depleted T cells, or PBMCs. What the research found in general, with its limitations: The quantity of clinical and demographic metadata differed by source and by participant and was supplied without curation.

As encoded in the germline V gene, CDR1 is MNHEY while CDR2 is SVGAGI. The CDR3 covers 13 residues, taking in both the cysteine and the phenylalanine. Only CDR3 DNA remains: 39 bases, in frame from the first base. V drops 5 bases and J drops 6 bases, leaving 14 bases in between. Whole blood was collected in K2EDTA tubes by collaborating institutions according to the institutions' own protocols. For TCRbeta analysis, collaborators shipped samples in one of three forms: frozen whole blood, isolated PBMCs, or DNA extracted from either of those sample types. This clone has a single count. The antigen it binds to is not known. No per-base quality is available; no much larger clone lies one base away. TCRbeta CDR3 regions were amplified from genomic DNA by means of the immunoSEQ Assay, a bias-controlled multiplex PCR. The authors' analysis ran thus. Within the assay, amplification of reference gene primers was used to estimate how many nucleated cells each sample contained. Sequence reads were collapsed and filtered to measure the absolute abundance of every unique TCRbeta CDR3 rearrangement. For each sample, productive Simpson clonality was calculated as the square root of Simpson's diversity index across productive rearrangements. Imported from immuneACCESS, the table was reduced by TCRdb to in-frame sequences with V and J called. These copies leave out some clones; in studies compared against another copy, an unresolved V gene accounts for under half, and the cause of the remainder is not known. The V and J calls and clone size come from that table; D and trimming were worked out from the DNA. In all, the sample holds 40,000 to 45,000 clones, and 80% to 90% of those were seen once. Of the sample, about 6.1% is held by the ten largest clones.

This sequence originates from a human donor in a cohort sampled during active COVID-19. The sequence links TRBV6-5 to TRBJ2-7; the D gene remains uncertain. Sequencing used peripheral blood. The CDR3 loop reads CASSPPGGREQYF. The nucleotide sequence is given as TGTGCCAGCAGTCCCCCCGGTGGGCGCGAGCAGTACTTC.